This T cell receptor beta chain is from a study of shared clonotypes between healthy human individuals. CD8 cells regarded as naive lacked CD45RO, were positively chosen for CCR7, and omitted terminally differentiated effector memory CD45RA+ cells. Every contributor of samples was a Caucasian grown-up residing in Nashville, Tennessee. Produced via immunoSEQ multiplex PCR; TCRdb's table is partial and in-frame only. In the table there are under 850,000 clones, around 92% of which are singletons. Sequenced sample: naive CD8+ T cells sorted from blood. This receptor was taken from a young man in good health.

CDR3 bases: TGTGCCAGCAGCCTAACGACCGATCGCGAGCAGTACTTC. Protein: CASSLTTDREQYF. The chain couples TRBV5-4 to TRBJ2-7; D remains unclear. This CDR3 spans 13 amino acids. Trimming removed 4 bases from V and 6 bases from J, with 14 bases in between. Per germline, CDR1 SGHNT and CDR2 YYREEE (reference sequence).